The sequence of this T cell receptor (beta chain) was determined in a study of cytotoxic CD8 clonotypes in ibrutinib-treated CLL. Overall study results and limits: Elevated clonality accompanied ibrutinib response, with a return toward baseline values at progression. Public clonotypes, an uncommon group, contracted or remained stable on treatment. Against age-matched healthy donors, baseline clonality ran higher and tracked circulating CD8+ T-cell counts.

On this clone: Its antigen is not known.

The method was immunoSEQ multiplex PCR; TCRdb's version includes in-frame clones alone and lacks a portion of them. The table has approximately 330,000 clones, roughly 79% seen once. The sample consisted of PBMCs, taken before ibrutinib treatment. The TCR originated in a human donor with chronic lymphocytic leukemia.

The CDR3 DNA reads as TGTGCCAGCAGCCCCAGGACAGGGACGTCCCACTATGGCTACACCTTC. Translating it yields CASSPRTGTSHYGYTF. The chain joins TRBV9 to TRBJ1-2, with 8 bases that match TRBD1. With 4 bases clipped from V and 3 bases from J, the junction kept 11 bases outside the gene matches. Germline CDR1 SGDLS, CDR2 YYNGEE. The CDR3 covers 16 residues.